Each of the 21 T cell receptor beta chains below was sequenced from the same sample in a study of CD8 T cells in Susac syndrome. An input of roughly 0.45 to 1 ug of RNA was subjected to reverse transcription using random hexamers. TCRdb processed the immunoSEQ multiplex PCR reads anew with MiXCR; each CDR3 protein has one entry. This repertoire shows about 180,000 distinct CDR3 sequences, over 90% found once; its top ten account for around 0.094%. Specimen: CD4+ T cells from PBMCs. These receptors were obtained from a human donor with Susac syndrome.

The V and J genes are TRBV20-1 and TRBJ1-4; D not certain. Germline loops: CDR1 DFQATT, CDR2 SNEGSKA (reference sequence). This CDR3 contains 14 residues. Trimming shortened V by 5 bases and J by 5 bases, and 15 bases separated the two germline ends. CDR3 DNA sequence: TGCAGTGCTCTAGTTGGGCGGCAGAATGAAAAACTGTTTTTT. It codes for CSALVGRQNEKLFF.

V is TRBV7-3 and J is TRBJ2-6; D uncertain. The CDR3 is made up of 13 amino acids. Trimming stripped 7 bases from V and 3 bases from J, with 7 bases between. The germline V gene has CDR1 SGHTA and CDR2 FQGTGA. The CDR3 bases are TGTGCCAGCACCAGGATTGGGGCCAACGTCCTGACTTTC. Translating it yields CASTRIGANVLTF.

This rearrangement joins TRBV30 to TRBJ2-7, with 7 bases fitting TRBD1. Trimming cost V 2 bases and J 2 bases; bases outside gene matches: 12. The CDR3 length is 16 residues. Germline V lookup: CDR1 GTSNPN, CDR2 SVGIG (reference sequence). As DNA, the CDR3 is TGTGCCTGGAGTATGATCATCGGGACAGACCCCTACGAGCAGTACTTC. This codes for CAWSMIIGTDPYEQYF.

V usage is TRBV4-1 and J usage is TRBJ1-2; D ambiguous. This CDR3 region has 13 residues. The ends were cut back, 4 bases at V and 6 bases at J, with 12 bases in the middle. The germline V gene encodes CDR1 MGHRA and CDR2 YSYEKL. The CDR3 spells CASSPWVGNGYTF. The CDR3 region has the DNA TGCGCCAGCAGCCCCTGGGTGGGGAATGGCTACACCTTC.

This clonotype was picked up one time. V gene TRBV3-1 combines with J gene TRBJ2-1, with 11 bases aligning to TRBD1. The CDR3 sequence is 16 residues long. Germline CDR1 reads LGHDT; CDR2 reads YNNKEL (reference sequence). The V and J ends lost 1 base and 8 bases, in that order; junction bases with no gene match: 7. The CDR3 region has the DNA TGTGCCAGCAGCCAAGCCGGGACAGGGGGTTTGGATGAGCAGTTCTTC. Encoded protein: CASSQAGTGGLDEQFF.

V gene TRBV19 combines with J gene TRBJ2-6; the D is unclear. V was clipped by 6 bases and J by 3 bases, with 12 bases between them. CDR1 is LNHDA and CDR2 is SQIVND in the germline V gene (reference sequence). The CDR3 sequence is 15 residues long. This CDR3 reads CASRSRLGGANVLTF. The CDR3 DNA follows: TGTGCCAGTAGGAGTAGATTGGGTGGGGCCAACGTCCTGACTTTC.

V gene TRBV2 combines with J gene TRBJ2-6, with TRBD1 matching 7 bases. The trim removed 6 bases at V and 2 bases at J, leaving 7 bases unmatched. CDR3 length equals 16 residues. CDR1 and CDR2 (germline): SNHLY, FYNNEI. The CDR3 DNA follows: TGTGCCAGCAGCTTGAGAACAGGGGCTGGGGCCAACGTCCTGACTTTC. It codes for CASSLRTGAGANVLTF.

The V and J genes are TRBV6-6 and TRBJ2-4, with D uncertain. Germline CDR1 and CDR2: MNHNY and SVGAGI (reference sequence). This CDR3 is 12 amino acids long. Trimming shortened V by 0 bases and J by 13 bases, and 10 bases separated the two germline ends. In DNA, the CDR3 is TGTGCCAGCAGTTACTCGGGCAGAGAACAGTACTTC. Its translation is CASSYSGREQYF.

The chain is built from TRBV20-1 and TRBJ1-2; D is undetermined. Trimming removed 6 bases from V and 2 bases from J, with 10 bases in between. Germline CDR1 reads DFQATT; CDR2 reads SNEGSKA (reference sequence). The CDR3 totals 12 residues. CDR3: CSARTGNYGYTF. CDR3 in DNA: TGCAGTGCAAGGACGGGCAACTATGGCTACACCTTC.

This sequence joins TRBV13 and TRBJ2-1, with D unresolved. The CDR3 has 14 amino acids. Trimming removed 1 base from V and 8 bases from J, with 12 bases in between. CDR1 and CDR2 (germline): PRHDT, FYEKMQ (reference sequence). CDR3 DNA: TGTGCCAGCAGCTTAGAGCCTAGGACGGATGAGCAGTTCTTC. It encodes CASSLEPRTDEQFF.

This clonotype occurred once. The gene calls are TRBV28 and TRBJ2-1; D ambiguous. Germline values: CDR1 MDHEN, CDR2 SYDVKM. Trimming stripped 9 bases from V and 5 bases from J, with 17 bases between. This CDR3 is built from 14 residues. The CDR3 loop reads CASSSPRRNNEQFF. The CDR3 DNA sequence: TGTGCCAGTTCCTCCCCGCGGCGAAACAATGAGCAGTTCTTC.

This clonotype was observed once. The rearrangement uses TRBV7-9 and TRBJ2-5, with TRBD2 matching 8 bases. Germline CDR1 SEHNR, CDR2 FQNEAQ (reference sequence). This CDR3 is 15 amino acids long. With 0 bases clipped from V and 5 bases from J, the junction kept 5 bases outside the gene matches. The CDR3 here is CASSLAVSGMETQYF. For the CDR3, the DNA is TGTGCCAGCAGCTTAGCAGTTAGCGGGATGGAGACCCAGTACTTC.

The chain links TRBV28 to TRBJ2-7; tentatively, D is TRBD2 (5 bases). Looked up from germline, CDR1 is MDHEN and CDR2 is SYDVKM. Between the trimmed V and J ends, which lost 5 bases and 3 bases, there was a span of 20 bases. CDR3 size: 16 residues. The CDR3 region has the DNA TGTGCCAGCAGTCCCCTTACCTTGGGAGCGAGCTACGAGCAGTACTTC. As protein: CASSPLTLGASYEQYF.

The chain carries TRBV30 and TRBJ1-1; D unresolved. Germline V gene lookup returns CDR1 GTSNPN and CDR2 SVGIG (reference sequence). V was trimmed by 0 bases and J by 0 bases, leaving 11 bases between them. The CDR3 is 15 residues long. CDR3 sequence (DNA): TGTGCCTGGAGTGTACTTGACATAATGAACACTGAAGCTTTCTTT. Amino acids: CAWSVLDIMNTEAFF.

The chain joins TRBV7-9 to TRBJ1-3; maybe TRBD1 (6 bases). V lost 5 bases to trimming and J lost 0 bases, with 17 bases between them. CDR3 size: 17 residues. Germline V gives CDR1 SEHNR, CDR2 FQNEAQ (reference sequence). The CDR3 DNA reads TGTGCCAGCAGCCTGCGTGGGGGCCTCCTCTCTGGAAACACCATATATTTT. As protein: CASSLRGGLLSGNTIYF.

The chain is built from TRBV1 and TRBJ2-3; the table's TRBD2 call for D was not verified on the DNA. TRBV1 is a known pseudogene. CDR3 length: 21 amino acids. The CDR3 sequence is CTSSQAPHTGTRPSTGDTQYF. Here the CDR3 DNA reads TGCACCAGCAGCCAAGCCCCCCATACCGGGACTAGGCCCTCCACGGGAGATACGCAGTATTTT.

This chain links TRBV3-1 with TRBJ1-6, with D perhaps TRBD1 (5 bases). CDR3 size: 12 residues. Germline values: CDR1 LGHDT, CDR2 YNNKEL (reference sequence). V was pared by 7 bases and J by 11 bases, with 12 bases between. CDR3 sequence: CASTTGGTPLHF. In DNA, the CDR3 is TGTGCCAGCACCACGGGGGGTACACCCCTCCACTTT.

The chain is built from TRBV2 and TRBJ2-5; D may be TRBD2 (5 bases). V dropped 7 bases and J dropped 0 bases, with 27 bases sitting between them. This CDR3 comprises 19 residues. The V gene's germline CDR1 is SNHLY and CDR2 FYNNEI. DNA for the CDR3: TGTGCCAGCACTGAGGCCTCCCGGTGGGAGCGGATGTACCAAGAGACCCAGTACTTC. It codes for CASTEASRWERMYQETQYF.

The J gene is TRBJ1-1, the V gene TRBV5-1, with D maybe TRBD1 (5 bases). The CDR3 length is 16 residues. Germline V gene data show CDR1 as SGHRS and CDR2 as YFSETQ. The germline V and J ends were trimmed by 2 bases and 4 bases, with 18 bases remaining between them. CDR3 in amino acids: CASSLLQGRSVTEAFF. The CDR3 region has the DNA TGCGCCAGCAGCTTATTGCAGGGAAGAAGTGTCACTGAAGCTTTCTTT.

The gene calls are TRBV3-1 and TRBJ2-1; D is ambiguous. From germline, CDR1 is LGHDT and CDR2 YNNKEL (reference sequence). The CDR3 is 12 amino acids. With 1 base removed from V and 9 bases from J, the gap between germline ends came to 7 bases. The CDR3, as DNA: TGTGCCAGCAGCCAAGTTGCTCGTGAGCAGTTCTTC. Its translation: CASSQVAREQFF.

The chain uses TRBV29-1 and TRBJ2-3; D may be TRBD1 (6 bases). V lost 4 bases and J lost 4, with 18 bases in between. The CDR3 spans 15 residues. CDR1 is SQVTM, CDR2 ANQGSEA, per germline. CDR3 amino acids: CSVVPQGQLADTQYF. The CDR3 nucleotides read TGCAGCGTTGTCCCACAGGGACAATTGGCAGATACGCAGTATTTT.